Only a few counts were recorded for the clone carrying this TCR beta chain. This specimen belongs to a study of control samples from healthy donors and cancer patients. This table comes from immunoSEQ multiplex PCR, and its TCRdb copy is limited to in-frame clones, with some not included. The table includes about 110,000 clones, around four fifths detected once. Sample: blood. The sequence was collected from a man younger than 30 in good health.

The CDR3 nucleotides read TGTGCCAGCAGTGACGAGGAGAGCTCCTACGAGCAGTACTTC. It codes for CASSDEESSYEQYF. The V call is TRBV6-4, the J call TRBJ2-7; D ambiguous. V lost 2 bases to trimming and J lost 0 bases, with 8 bases between them. CDR1 is MRHNA, CDR2 SNTAGT, per germline. The CDR3 is made up of 14 amino acids.